These 18 T cell receptor beta chains originate from one sample sequenced in a study of shared clonotypes between healthy human individuals (dated by TCRdb to the early 2020s). The method behind the library was the immunoSEQ multiplex PCR assay. Here the immuneACCESS table is served through TCRdb, limited to in-frame sequences with V and J called. Missing clones are a known gap in these copies; in checked studies unresolved V genes cover under half, and the rest lacks a known reason. This sample gives a few million clones in total; roughly nine tenths of them show up just once. The top ten clonotypes cover around 0.14% of the sample. Sequenced material: naive CD4+ T cells sorted from blood. Taken with the paper, the label for cell subset or site translates to: CD45RA+ positively selected. These receptors were taken from a man between 18 and 35 years old in good health.

This chain uses TRBV18 with TRBJ2-7, with TRBD1 identical over 10 bases. The CDR3 consists of 16 residues. Germline lookup yields CDR1 KGHSH and CDR2 LQKENI. V gave up 5 bases and J gave up 4 bases; unmatched junction bases: 11. CDR3 sequence reads: CASSKQDRGQGYEQYF. The DNA of the CDR3 is TGTGCCAGCTCAAAACAAGACAGGGGGCAAGGGTACGAGCAGTACTTC.

The gene calls are TRBV5-1 and TRBJ1-6, with TRBD1 matching over 8 bases. The CDR3 length is 15 residues. After removal of 4 bases from V and 14 bases from J, the junction contained 14 bases not matched to a gene. Germline V gene sequence: CDR1 SGHRS, CDR2 YFSETQ. The CDR3 region is CASSLTPDREGSLHF. Written as DNA, the CDR3 is TGCGCCAGCAGCCTTACCCCGGACAGGGAAGGATCCCTCCACTTT.

The gene calls are TRBV19 and TRBJ2-7; D may be TRBD2 (5 bases). The germline gives CDR1 LNHDA, CDR2 SQIVND (reference sequence). V was shortened by 8 bases and J by 2 bases, with 13 bases between the two germline ends. The CDR3 extends over 13 amino acids. This chain's CDR3 is CASRSSGTYEQYF. CDR3 coding DNA: TGTGCCAGTCGATCTTCGGGGACCTACGAGCAGTACTTC. Full variable domain (rest looked up from reference TRBV19 and TRBJ2-7): DGGITQSPKYLFRKEGQNVTLSCEQNLNHDAMYWYRQDPGQGLRLIYYSQIVNDFQKGDIAEGYSVSREKKESFPLTVTSAQKNPTAFYLCASRSSGTYEQYFGPGTRLTVT.

J is TRBJ2-5 and V is TRBV7-6; no reliable D call. Judging by the DNA end, TRBJ2-7 fits better; the J call may be wrong. The CDR3 length is 14 residues. Germline V gene data show CDR1 as SGHVS and CDR2 as FNYEAQ. CDR3 in amino acids: CASSSLIGAYEQYF. In DNA, the CDR3 is TGTGCCAGCAGCTCTCTAATAGGCGCCTACGAGCAGTACTTC.

CDR3 sequence (DNA): TGTGCCAGCAGTGACAGGCAGGGGGTGTACGAGCAGTACTTC. It codes for CASSDRQGVYEQYF. The V and J genes are TRBV2 and TRBJ2-5, with 7 bases matching TRBD1. Near its end, the DNA agrees better with TRBJ2-7, so the J call may be wrong. Germline loops: CDR1 SNHLY, CDR2 FYNNEI. The CDR3 extends over 14 amino acids.

The V gene is TRBV5-1, the J gene TRBJ2-5; 8 bases fit TRBD2. CDR3 size: 16 residues. Trimming took 0 bases from V and 3 from J; bases not matched to a gene: 7. Germline V gene data show CDR1 as SGHRS and CDR2 as YFSETQ. CDR3 sequence: CASSLALSGGKETQYF. The CDR3 DNA sequence: TGCGCCAGCAGCTTGGCGCTGAGCGGGGGAAAAGAGACCCAGTACTTC.

The rearrangement joins TRBV2 to TRBJ2-2; 13 bases fit TRBD2. The CDR3 has 16 residues. Germline V gives CDR1 SNHLY, CDR2 FYNNEI. The J segment lost 3 bases and the V segment lost 8 bases, leaving 6 bases of the junction unmatched. The CDR3 loop is CASQGLAGSDTGELFF. CDR3 bases: TGTGCCAGCCAGGGACTAGCGGGGTCTGACACCGGGGAGCTGTTTTTT.

The CDR3 is CASSSSGTDTQYF. The CDR3 DNA reads as TGTGCCAGCAGTTCTAGCGGCACAGATACGCAGTATTTT. The chain has TRBV28 and TRBJ2-3, with a possible D match to TRBD2 (6 bases). V gave up 4 bases and J gave up 1 base, with 6 bases separating them. The CDR3 spans 13 residues. Germline V gives CDR1 MDHEN, CDR2 SYDVKM. The full variable domain, with the rest looked up from reference TRBV28 and TRBJ2-3, is DVKVTQSSRYLVKRTGEKVFLECVQDMDHENMFWYRQDPGLGLRLIYFSYDVKMKEKGDIPEGYSVSREKKERFSLILESASTNQTSMYLCASSSSGTDTQYFGPGTRLTVL.

The CDR3 is CASSLADSSGANVLTF. The CDR3 nucleotides read TGTGCCAGCAGTTTGGCGGACAGTTCTGGGGCCAACGTCCTGACTTTC. The chain carries TRBV28 and TRBJ2-6; D is possibly TRBD1 (6 bases). Germline CDR1 reads MDHEN; CDR2 reads SYDVKM. With 3 bases removed from V and 1 base from J, the gap between germline ends came to 10 bases. The CDR3 runs 16 residues.

DNA of the CDR3: TGTGCCAGCAGACAGACAGGGGTCGGCGAAAAACTGTTTTTT. It encodes CASRQTGVGEKLFF. J is TRBJ1-4 and V is TRBV5-4, with 8 bases matching TRBD1. Germline CDR1 and CDR2: SGHNT and YYREEE (reference sequence). V lost 5 bases to trimming and J lost 8 bases; unmatched junction nucleotides: 8. The CDR3 sequence is 14 residues long.

This clone was recorded only once. V is TRBV2 and J is TRBJ2-2, with 8 bases fitting TRBD2. The CDR3 loop spans 15 amino acids. The germline V gene encodes CDR1 SNHLY and CDR2 FYNNEI. J lost 6 bases, V lost 2 bases, and 5 bases had no gene match. The DNA for the CDR3 is TGTGCCAGCAGTGAACATCGGGAGGGGGCCGGGGAGCTGTTTTTT. It is translated as CASSEHREGAGELFF.

V gene TRBV18 combines with J gene TRBJ2-2, with D possibly TRBD1 on 6 matching bases. The CDR3 contains 16 residues. Trimming stripped 3 bases from V and 7 bases from J, with 18 bases between. Germline CDR1 KGHSH, CDR2 LQKENI. CDR3 nucleotide sequence: TGTGCCAGCTCACCCCGGGCAGGGGCCTTCCTCGGGGAGCTGTTTTTT. It specifies CASSPRAGAFLGELFF.

This chain joins TRBV18 and TRBJ2-5, with D perhaps matching TRBD1 (6 bases). This CDR3 has 14 residues. From germline, CDR1 is KGHSH and CDR2 LQKENI. The V gene lost 3 bases and the J gene lost 3 bases, with 11 bases spanning the gap. The CDR3 nucleotides read TGTGCCAGCTCACCCTTTACAGGGAAAGAGACCCAGTACTTC. Its translation is CASSPFTGKETQYF.

This chain uses TRBV7-3 with TRBJ2-3; D is ambiguous. CDR3 length: 13 residues. Trimming took 5 bases from V and 3 from J, leaving 9 bases between them. Germline values: CDR1 SGHTA, CDR2 FQGTGA. The CDR3 loop reads CASSQDGTDTQYF. The CDR3 nucleotides read TGTGCCAGCAGCCAAGACGGGACAGATACGCAGTATTTT. The full variable domain, in which reference TRBV7-3 and TRBJ2-3 provide the parts outside the CDR3, is GAGVSQTPSNKVTEKGKYVELRCDPISGHTALYWYRQSLGQGPEFLIYFQGTGAADDSGLPNDRFFAVRPEGSVSTLKIQRTERGDSAVYLCASSQDGTDTQYFGPGTRLTVL.

The chain is built from TRBV9 and TRBJ1-3, with D possibly matching TRBD1 (5 bases). From germline, CDR1 is SGDLS and CDR2 YYNGEE. The CDR3 extends over 15 amino acids. Trimming removed 3 bases at V and 4 bases at J, with 14 bases between. CDR3 in DNA: TGTGCCAGCAGCGCCACAGGTTTCCCAGGAAACACCATATATTTT. Protein sequence: CASSATGFPGNTIYF. The whole variable domain, remainder taken from reference TRBV9 and TRBJ1-3, is DSGVTQTPKHLITATGQRVTLRCSPRSGDLSVYWYQQSLDQGLQFLIQYYNGEERAKGNILERFSAQQFPDLHSELNLSSLELGDSALYFCASSATGFPGNTIYFGEGSWLTVV.

V gene TRBV2 combines with J gene TRBJ2-2, with 8 nucleotides matching TRBD1. The germline gives CDR1 SNHLY, CDR2 FYNNEI. The V segment lost 7 bases and the J segment 6 bases; nucleotides outside the gene matches: 7. The CDR3 has 14 amino acids. The CDR3 loop reads CASTDRGRSGELFF. The CDR3 nucleotides are TGTGCCAGCACAGACAGGGGCAGATCCGGGGAGCTGTTTTTT.

V and J are TRBV19 and TRBJ2-3; no definite D call. V gave up 3 bases and J gave up 2 bases, with 9 bases separating them. CDR1 and CDR2 from the germline V gene are LNHDA and SQIVND (reference sequence). This CDR3 has 14 residues. This CDR3 reads CASSIRSPTDTQYF. CDR3 sequence (DNA): TGTGCCAGTAGTATCCGGTCACCCACAGATACGCAGTATTTT.

The table lists this clone with a few counts. The V and J genes are TRBV29-1 and TRBJ1-2, with 9 positions matching TRBD1. In germline, CDR1 is SQVTM, CDR2 ANQGSEA. Trimming removed 4 bases from V and 6 bases from J; junction bases left unmatched: 3. The CDR3 contains 12 residues. CDR3 sequence (DNA): TGCAGCGTTGGACAGGGGGGACATGGCTACACCTTC. Amino acids: CSVGQGGHGYTF.